A single sample is the source of the 20 T cell receptor beta chains below, sequenced in a study of patients and donors after allogeneic stem cell transplantation. TCRdb recomputed calls from the RT-PCR reads with MiXCR, one row per CDR3 protein. The repertoire consists of just over 55,000 distinct CDR3 sequences, with less than 15% occurring once and the leading ten covering around a third. Material for sequencing was blood, either unsorted or a sorted T cell fraction (not recorded which). Every receptor here comes from a human donor who was either an allogeneic HSCT recipient or a stem cell or donor lymphocyte infusion donor (not recorded which). It is not recorded whose cells these are; they may come from a transplant donor.

The chain couples TRBV18 to TRBJ2-3; 7 bases align to TRBD2. CDR1 is KGHSH, CDR2 LQKENI, per germline. The CDR3 totals 17 residues. V was clipped by 3 bases and J by 1 base; unmatched bases: 10. The CDR3 DNA reads as TGTGCCAGCTCACCCGTCGAGTTAGCGGGCCGCACAGATACGCAGTATTTT. This sequence encodes CASSPVELAGRTDTQYF.

V gene TRBV18 combines with J gene TRBJ1-1; TRBD1 agrees at 8 bases. Per the germline V gene, CDR1 is KGHSH and CDR2 is LQKENI. The CDR3 spans 14 residues. Trimming cost V 3 bases and J 5 bases; bases outside gene matches: 5. CDR3 residues: CASSPTGESTEAFF. The DNA of the CDR3 is TGTGCCAGCTCACCGACAGGGGAGAGTACTGAAGCTTTCTTT.

The V gene is TRBV6-5, the J gene TRBJ2-7; D gene ambiguous. V was shortened by 1 base and J by 2 bases, with 9 bases between the two germline ends. Germline CDR1 and CDR2: MNHEY and SVGAGI. This CDR3 is 14 amino acids long. Written as DNA, the CDR3 is TGTGCCAGCAGTTACTGGGCAGGCACCTACGAGCAGTACTTC. Its protein product is CASSYWAGTYEQYF.

This clonotype was recorded a few times. The chain is built from TRBV18 and TRBJ2-7; tentatively, D is TRBD2 (5 bases). The CDR3 length is 14 residues. V was pared by 3 bases and J by 1 base, with 10 bases between. CDR1 KGHSH and CDR2 LQKENI come from the germline V gene. CDR3 bases: TGTGCCAGCTCACCCGTGGACTCTTCCTACGAGCAGTACTTC. Its protein product is CASSPVDSSYEQYF.

This chain connects TRBV12-3 or TRBV12-4 to TRBJ2-1, with D maybe TRBD1 (5 bases). The CDR3 covers 14 residues. V lost 1 base and J lost 4, with 8 bases in between. The CDR3 loop reads CASSLGTPYNEQFF. The DNA of the CDR3 is TGTGCCAGCAGTTTAGGGACACCTTACAATGAGCAGTTCTTC.

This clonotype was observed many times. The chain recombines TRBV6-1 with TRBJ2-3; possibly TRBD2 for D (6 bases). V was shortened by 2 bases and J by 5 bases, with 11 bases between the two germline ends. This CDR3 is built from 14 residues. CDR1 is MNHNS and CDR2 is SASEGT in the germline V gene. The CDR3 is CASSERRAGDTQYF. In DNA, the CDR3 is TGTGCCAGCAGTGAACGGAGGGCGGGAGATACGCAGTATTTT.

The rearrangement links TRBV7-3 to TRBJ2-1; a possible D gene is TRBD2 (7 bases). CDR1 is SGHTA, CDR2 FQGTGA, per germline. V was cut by 5 bases and J by 8 bases, with 16 bases left in between. This CDR3 has 14 amino acids. CDR3: CASSDRGASDEQFF. In DNA form, the CDR3 reads TGTGCCAGCAGCGATCGGGGGGCTAGCGATGAGCAGTTCTTC.

The gene calls are TRBV29-1 and TRBJ2-7; D assignment may be TRBD1 or TRBD2 (6 bases each). V lost 3 bases and J 7 bases, leaving 19 bases between the germline ends. CDR1 is SQVTM, CDR2 ANQGSEA, per germline. This CDR3 region has 14 residues. The CDR3 sequence: CSVEGGHTEEEQYF. As DNA, the CDR3 is TGCAGCGTTGAGGGGGGCCATACCGAAGAGGAGCAGTACTTC.

The chain uses TRBV27 and TRBJ2-4, with 12 bases lining up with TRBD2. With V trimmed by 2 bases and J by 0 bases, 11 bases remained unmatched. Per germline, CDR1 MNHEY and CDR2 SMNVEV (reference sequence). CDR3 size: 20 residues. The DNA of the CDR3 is TGTGCCAGCAGTTTACTGACTAGCGGGGGACCCCGGCTAGCCAAAAACATTCAGTACTTC. The encoded protein is CASSLLTSGGPRLAKNIQYF.

This sequence joins TRBV20-1 and TRBJ2-1, with TRBD1 as a possible D gene (6 bases). The germline CDR1 and CDR2 sequences are DFQATT and SNEGSKA (reference sequence). Trimming cost V 4 bases and J 9 bases, with 10 bases left between them. This CDR3 has 11 amino acids. For the CDR3, the DNA is TGCAGTGCTATAGGACAGCTTGAGCAGTTCTTC. Its protein product is CSAIGQLEQFF.

J is TRBJ2-1 and V is TRBV18; maybe TRBD2 (5 bases). The CDR3 loop spans 11 amino acids. Germline V gives CDR1 KGHSH, CDR2 LQKENI. V was shortened by 5 bases and J by 14 bases, with 13 bases between the two germline ends. The CDR3: CASSASGDKFF. The CDR3 coding sequence is TGTGCCAGCTCAGCAAGCGGAGATAAGTTCTTC.

The table lists this clonotype with a few counts. CDR3 amino acids: CASSQTVGGRALDEQFF. The CDR3, as DNA: TGTGCCAGCAGCCAGACCGTTGGCGGGAGGGCCTTGGATGAGCAGTTCTTC. The chain links TRBV14 to TRBJ2-1; TRBD2 matches 9 bases. The CDR3 runs 17 residues. Germline V gives CDR1 SGHDN, CDR2 FVKESK. J lost 8 bases, V lost 3 bases, and 14 bases had no gene match.

CDR3 bases: TGTGCCAGCAGTGTGGGACAGGGACTTCAAGAGACCCAGTACTTC. This sequence encodes CASSVGQGLQETQYF. This chain joins TRBV12-3 or TRBV12-4 and TRBJ2-5; 9 bases line up with TRBD1. This CDR3 is 15 amino acids long. J lost 2 bases, V lost 5 bases, and 6 bases had no gene match.

This clonotype showed up many times. The gene calls are TRBV7-9 and TRBJ1-4; TRBD1 matches 9 bases. V lost 5 bases, J lost 8 bases, and 12 bases stayed unmatched. CDR3 length equals 16 residues. Looked up from germline, CDR1 is SEHNR and CDR2 is FQNEAQ (reference sequence). The CDR3, as DNA: TGTGCCAGCAGCACTGGACAGGGGCGGGGTAACGAAAAACTGTTTTTT. It specifies CASSTGQGRGNEKLFF.

This clonotype was found a few times. The chain carries TRBV5-1 and TRBJ1-4; a weak D match, TRBD1 (5 bases). The germline V gene encodes CDR1 SGHRS and CDR2 YFSETQ. V was shortened by 0 bases and J by 2 bases, with 14 bases between the two germline ends. This CDR3 region has 17 residues. In DNA, the CDR3 is TGCGCCAGCAGCTTGGGGGGGTTGGAAACCACTAATGAAAAACTGTTTTTT. Translating gives CASSLGGLETTNEKLFF.

This clonotype has a handful of counts. The chain joins TRBV6-1 to TRBJ2-1, with 7 bases fitting TRBD2. V gave up 1 base and J gave up 4 bases; unmatched junction bases: 4. Germline V lookup: CDR1 MNHNS, CDR2 SASEGT. The CDR3 length is 15 residues. CDR3 sequence reads: CASSEGREFYNEQFF. The CDR3 nucleotides read TGTGCCAGCAGTGAAGGGCGGGAGTTTTACAATGAGCAGTTCTTC.

The V and J genes are TRBV19 and TRBJ1-1, with unresolved D. Trimming took 6 bases from V and 0 from J, leaving 8 bases between them. CDR1 LNHDA and CDR2 SQIVND come from the germline V gene (reference sequence). The CDR3 covers 13 residues. In DNA form, the CDR3 reads TGTGCCAGTAGGGAACAGCTGAACACTGAAGCTTTCTTT. This codes for CASREQLNTEAFF.

The chain carries TRBV3-1 and TRBJ1-3; D is possibly TRBD1 (5 bases). Germline values: CDR1 LGHDT, CDR2 YNNKEL (reference sequence). V lost 2 bases, J lost 3 bases, and 11 bases lay in between. This CDR3 has 15 residues. CDR3 bases: TGTGCCAGCAGCCAAAACCAAGGGGTTGGAAACACCATATATTTT. This codes for CASSQNQGVGNTIYF.

This rearrangement joins TRBV25-1 to TRBJ2-7; unclear D gene. The CDR3 consists of 16 residues. The V end lost 2 bases, the J end lost 5 bases, and 19 bases lay between the germline ends. Per germline, CDR1 MGHDK and CDR2 SYGVNS. The CDR3 DNA reads as TGTGCCAGCAGTGAACCATGGACGATGGTACGCGACGAGCAGTACTTC. As protein: CASSEPWTMVRDEQYF.

This clonotype was observed at least ten times. The genes are TRBV24-1 and TRBJ1-2; 12 bases fit TRBD1. Germline CDR1 reads KGHDR; CDR2 reads SFDVKD. The V segment lost 5 bases and the J segment 3 bases; nucleotides outside the gene matches: 6. The CDR3 has 16 residues. The CDR3 DNA reads as TGTGCCACCAGTGGCGGGACAGGGGGCGATCACTATGGCTACACCTTC. Protein sequence: CATSGGTGGDHYGYTF.